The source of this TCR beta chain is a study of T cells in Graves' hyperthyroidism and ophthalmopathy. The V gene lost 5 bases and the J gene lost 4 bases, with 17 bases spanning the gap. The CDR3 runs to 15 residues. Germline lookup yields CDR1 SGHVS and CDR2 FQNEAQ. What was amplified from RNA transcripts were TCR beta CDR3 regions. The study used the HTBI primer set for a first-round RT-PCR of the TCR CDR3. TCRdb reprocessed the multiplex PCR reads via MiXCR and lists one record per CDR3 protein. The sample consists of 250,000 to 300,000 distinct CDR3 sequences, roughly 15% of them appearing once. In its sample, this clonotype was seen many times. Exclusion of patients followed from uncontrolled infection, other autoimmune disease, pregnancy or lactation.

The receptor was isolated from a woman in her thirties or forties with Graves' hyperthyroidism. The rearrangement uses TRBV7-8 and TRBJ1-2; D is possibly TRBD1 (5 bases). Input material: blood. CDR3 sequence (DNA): TGTGCCAGCAGCCCCCAAGGGGAGGGTATCTATGGCTACACCTTC. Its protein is CASSPQGEGIYGYTF.